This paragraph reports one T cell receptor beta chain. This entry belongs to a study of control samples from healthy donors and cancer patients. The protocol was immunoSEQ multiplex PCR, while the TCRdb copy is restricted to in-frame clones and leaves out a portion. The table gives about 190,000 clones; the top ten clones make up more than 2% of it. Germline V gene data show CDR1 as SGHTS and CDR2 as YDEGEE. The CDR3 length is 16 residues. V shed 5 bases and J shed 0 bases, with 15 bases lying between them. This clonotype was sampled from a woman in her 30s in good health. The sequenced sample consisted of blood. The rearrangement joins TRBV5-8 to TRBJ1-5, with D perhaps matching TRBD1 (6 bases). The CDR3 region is CASRGYTGFSNQPQHF. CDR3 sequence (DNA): TGTGCCAGCAGGGGGTATACAGGGTTTAGCAATCAGCCCCAGCATTTT.